The present T cell receptor beta chain was sequenced within a study of blood T cells in healthy people across ages. A second PCR of roughly 7 to 11 cycles used a sample-barcoded 5' primer and a J-beta primer mix. MiXCR, run by TCRdb on the 5' RACE reads, gives a single entry per CDR3 protein. The sample shows hundreds of thousands of distinct CDR3 sequences, roughly half of them seen only once. The CDR3 spans 14 residues. From germline, CDR1 is MNHEY and CDR2 SMNVEV (reference sequence). Trimming stripped 3 bases from V and 2 bases from J, with 8 bases between. Sequences were obtained from blood. The chain has TRBV27 and TRBJ1-5, with D uncertain. The sequence derives from an elderly woman in good health. CDR3 region: CASSLWQGNQPQHF. The CDR3, as DNA: TGTGCCAGCAGTTTGTGGCAGGGCAATCAGCCCCAGCATTTT.